This TCR beta chain comes out of a study of T cells in women clearing cervical HPV infection. The ends were cut back, 3 bases at V and 4 bases at J, with 13 bases in the middle. CDR1 SGHRS and CDR2 YFSETQ come from the germline V gene. The CDR3 totals 14 residues. Turning to this clone: The observed sequence ends 3 residues before the CDR3 terminus, with the missing tail filled in from the germline J gene.

TCRdb's copy holds only in-frame clones and misses some; the assay was immunoSEQ multiplex PCR. This table holds about 36,000 clones. Each participant carried one incident cervical HPV16 infection only. The chain combines TRBV5-1 with TRBJ1-1; TRBD1 might be the D (5 bases). The sequenced sample was blood buffy coat. The source of this sequence is a woman aged 18 to 75 with a cervical HPV16 infection that either progressed to CIN3+ or cleared (not recorded which). The CDR3 bases that were read are TGCGCCAGCAGCTCGGGAGAGGGGATCACTGAA. This translates into CASSSGEGITE. The CDR3 in full is CASSSGEGITEAFF.